Below, 28 T cell receptor beta chains from the same sample are listed, as sequenced in a study of T cells after yellow fever vaccination. One entry per CDR3 protein, called by TCRdb with MiXCR from the 5' RACE reads. The sample shows approximately 300,000 distinct CDR3 sequences, about 10% of them seen only once. The source was CD4+ T cells sorted from PBMCs, collected 45 days after the yellow fever booster vaccination. Every receptor here comes from a man aged 18 to 35 who received the YFV17D yellow fever vaccine.

This clonotype showed up just a few times. The CDR3 DNA follows: TGTGCCACCGGTCGGGCGCCAGGGGGACAGCCCCAGCATTTT. Its translation: CATGRAPGGQPQHF. The genes are TRBV15 and TRBJ1-5; 7 positions match TRBD1. Germline CDR1 LNHNV, CDR2 YYDKDF (reference sequence). The CDR3 is 14 residues long. V shed 8 bases, J shed 7 bases, and the junction held 11 bases outside the gene matches.

There are a few counts of this clonotype. The V and J genes are TRBV7-2 and TRBJ1-2, with D uncertain. The CDR3 contains 13 residues. The V gene lost 4 bases and the J gene lost 6 bases, with 12 bases spanning the gap. Germline CDR1 reads SGHTA; CDR2 reads FQGNSA. The CDR3 DNA follows: TGTGCCAGCAGCTCCCGGGCTGGTGATGGCTACACCTTC. Its protein is CASSSRAGDGYTF.

This clonotype appeared many times. The rearrangement uses TRBV18 and TRBJ1-1; D is perhaps TRBD1 (6 bases). Trimming pared 3 bases from V and 7 bases from J, leaving 15 bases between. CDR1 and CDR2 (germline): KGHSH, LQKENI. This CDR3 spans 14 amino acids. In DNA, the CDR3 is TGTGCCAGCTCACCTAGCAGGGGCGCGGATGAAGCTTTCTTT. This sequence encodes CASSPSRGADEAFF.

V and J are TRBV10-3 and TRBJ1-2, with D possibly being TRBD1 (5 bases). Trimming shortened V by 4 bases and J by 7 bases, and 16 bases separated the two germline ends. The CDR3 has 14 amino acids. Germline V gene data show CDR1 as ENHRY and CDR2 as SYGVKD. Here the CDR3 DNA reads TGTGCCATCAGTGTGGCCAGGGATCTGGGTGGCTACACCTTC. Translation gives CAISVARDLGGYTF.

The chain has TRBV28 and TRBJ2-7; tentative D call: TRBD1 (6 bases). This CDR3 spans 14 amino acids. Germline V gene sequence: CDR1 MDHEN, CDR2 SYDVKM. Trimming took off 4 bases at V and 4 bases at J, with 14 bases between the two ends. The CDR3 spells CASSSAGTTYEQYV. The CDR3 DNA follows: TGTGCCAGCAGTTCGGCCGGGACAACATACGAGCAGTACGTC.

This clonotype was seen at least ten times. This chain links TRBV6-2 or TRBV6-3 with TRBJ2-7, with D perhaps TRBD1 (5 bases). From germline, CDR1 is MNHEY and CDR2 SVGEGT. V was cut by 2 bases and J by 6 bases, with 17 bases left in between. The CDR3 has 15 residues. The CDR3 reads CASSYSHRFLVEQYF. The CDR3, as DNA: TGTGCCAGCAGTTACAGTCACAGGTTTCTCGTCGAGCAGTACTTC.

The table lists this clonotype with many counts. The chain employs TRBV4-1 and TRBJ1-2; maybe TRBD1 (5 bases). This CDR3 contains 14 residues. V was pared by 4 bases and J by 8 bases, with 17 bases between. Germline V gene data show CDR1 as MGHRA and CDR2 as YSYEKL. The CDR3 nucleotides read TGCGCCAGCAGCCGAGGGGACCCTGGGAGCGGCTACACCTTC. Translating gives CASSRGDPGSGYTF.

This clonotype has more than one count but fewer than ten. V and J are TRBV4-2 and TRBJ2-7; D is undetermined. Deletions cut 2 bases from V and 5 bases from J, with 4 bases between. The length of the CDR3 is 11 residues. The germline CDR1 and CDR2 sequences are LGHNA and YNFKEQ. The CDR3 protein is CASSQYDEQYF. Written as DNA, the CDR3 is TGTGCCAGCAGCCAATACGACGAGCAGTACTTC.

This clonotype was seen a handful of times. The rearrangement joins TRBV5-1 to TRBJ2-3; perhaps D is TRBD1 or TRBD2 (5 bases each). Germline loops: CDR1 SGHRS, CDR2 YFSETQ. The CDR3 loop spans 18 amino acids. V lost 0 bases and J lost 2, with 19 bases in between. CDR3 amino acids: CASSLAGGHLGNTDTQYF. For the CDR3, the DNA is TGCGCCAGCAGCTTGGCCGGAGGACACCTAGGGAACACAGATACGCAGTATTTT.

This clonotype was seen ten or more times. The chain has TRBV5-1 and TRBJ2-1, with D possibly being TRBD2 (5 bases). This CDR3 has 15 amino acids. Germline V gene data show CDR1 as SGHRS and CDR2 as YFSETQ. Deletions cut 4 bases from V and 0 bases from J, with 11 bases between. CDR3 in amino acids: CASSVGLSSYNEQFF. For the CDR3, the DNA is TGCGCCAGCAGCGTCGGACTCAGCTCCTACAATGAGCAGTTCTTC.

This clonotype was seen many times. The chain links TRBV12-3 or TRBV12-4 to TRBJ2-3; 8 bases are shared with TRBD2. The ends lost 7 bases at V and 1 base at J; junction bases unmatched: 13. The CDR3 length is 17 residues. CDR3 in amino acids: CASTLGVAGPGTDTQYF. CDR3 sequence (DNA): TGTGCCAGCACCCTAGGAGTAGCGGGGCCTGGCACAGATACGCAGTATTTT.

Many counts were recorded for this clonotype. V gene TRBV6-2 or TRBV6-3 combines with J gene TRBJ2-5, with D perhaps TRBD2 (6 bases). Per germline, CDR1 MNHEY and CDR2 SVGEGT. The V gene lost 6 bases and the J gene lost 6 bases, with 26 bases spanning the gap. The CDR3 extends over 17 amino acids. This CDR3 is CASSLRDSGVSLQTQYF. CDR3 bases: TGTGCCAGCAGCCTTCGAGATAGCGGCGTATCTTTGCAGACCCAGTACTTC.

The chain uses TRBV27 and TRBJ1-2; no reliable D call. This CDR3 is built from 17 residues. The germline V and J ends were trimmed by 4 bases and 4 bases, with 22 bases remaining between them. The germline CDR1 and CDR2 sequences are MNHEY and SMNVEV (reference sequence). The CDR3 loop is CASSSTFRRRQLYGYTF. CDR3 DNA sequence: TGTGCCAGCAGTTCAACCTTTCGAAGGCGCCAGCTCTATGGCTACACCTTC.

This clonotype was seen at least ten times. CDR3 in DNA: TGCGCCAGCAGCGATCCGGGACTAGAGACCCAGTACTTC. This encodes CASSDPGLETQYF. The chain joins TRBV5-1 to TRBJ2-5; a weak D match, TRBD2 (6 bases). Between the trimmed V and J ends, which lost 4 bases and 4 bases, there was a span of 11 bases. The germline gives CDR1 SGHRS, CDR2 YFSETQ. The CDR3 is made up of 13 amino acids.

J is TRBJ1-2 and V is TRBV11-2; the D gene is possibly TRBD1 (5 bases). The V gene's germline CDR1 is SGHAT and CDR2 FQNNGV. The ends were cut back, 2 bases at V and 3 bases at J, with 13 bases in the middle. The CDR3 runs to 15 residues. CDR3 loop: CASSLLRGSDYGYTF. The CDR3 nucleotides are TGTGCCAGCAGCTTACTACGGGGCTCTGACTATGGCTACACCTTC.

The sample holds many counts of this clonotype. V and J are TRBV5-1 and TRBJ2-1; possibly TRBD1 for D (5 bases). CDR3 length: 14 amino acids. V was shortened by 4 bases and J by 4 bases, with 12 bases between the two germline ends. Germline-derived CDR1 and CDR2 are SGHRS and YFSETQ. The CDR3 loop is CASSTGSAYNEQFF. In nucleotides, the CDR3 is TGCGCCAGCAGCACAGGCTCTGCGTACAATGAGCAGTTCTTC.

This clonotype was detected a few times. The gene calls are TRBV19 and TRBJ2-6; D might be TRBD1 or TRBD2, each matching 5 bases. This CDR3 is 16 amino acids long. Germline loops: CDR1 LNHDA, CDR2 SQIVND (reference sequence). Trimming stripped 5 bases from V and 0 bases from J, with 11 bases between. This chain's CDR3 is CASSSPGTSGANVLTF. The CDR3 coding sequence is TGTGCCAGTAGTTCCCCGGGGACCTCTGGGGCCAACGTCCTGACTTTC.

This clonotype has only a few counts. This sequence joins TRBV6-1 and TRBJ1-4; no firm D call. Trimming left V 2 bases short and J 5 bases short, with 12 bases between. The germline V gene encodes CDR1 MNHNS and CDR2 SASEGT. This CDR3 region has 15 residues. This CDR3 reads CASSELGAANEKLFF. CDR3 DNA sequence: TGTGCCAGCAGTGAACTCGGTGCCGCGAATGAAAAACTGTTTTTT.

This clonotype was observed a handful of times. The chain carries TRBV29-1 and TRBJ2-3; TRBD2 matches at 9 bases. CDR1 SQVTM and CDR2 ANQGSEA come from the germline V gene. V trimming: 6 bases; J trimming: 2 bases; junction bases outside the gene matches: 12. The CDR3 covers 16 residues. The CDR3 sequence is CSVARGLAGSTDTQYF. DNA of the CDR3: TGCAGCGTGGCCCGGGGCCTAGCGGGGTCCACAGATACGCAGTATTTT.

This clonotype was recorded many times. The CDR3 sequence is CSAATGAGANVLTF. The CDR3 DNA sequence: TGCAGCGCGGCGACAGGGGCTGGGGCCAACGTCCTGACTTTC. The chain is built from TRBV29-1 and TRBJ2-6; 8 nucleotides line up with TRBD1. The trim removed 7 bases at V and 2 bases at J, leaving 4 bases unmatched. This CDR3 is 14 amino acids long. CDR1 SQVTM and CDR2 ANQGSEA come from the germline V gene.

The gene calls are TRBV18 and TRBJ2-7, with no clear D. Looked up from germline, CDR1 is KGHSH and CDR2 is LQKENI. This CDR3 comprises 13 residues. Trimming took 2 bases from V and 3 from J, leaving 8 bases between them. CDR3 in amino acids: CASSPDKGYEQYF. The CDR3 DNA is TGTGCCAGCTCACCAGACAAGGGCTACGAGCAGTACTTC.

This clonotype has more than one count but fewer than ten. V and J are TRBV6-2 or TRBV6-3 and TRBJ2-5; TRBD1 is a possible D gene (8 bases). The V and J ends lost 6 bases and 2 bases respectively, with 16 bases between them. Germline-derived CDR1 and CDR2 are MNHEY and SVGEGT. The CDR3 has 15 residues. This CDR3 is CASSYRGGDQETQYF. The CDR3 bases are TGTGCCAGCAGCTACAGGGGGGGGGATCAAGAGACCCAGTACTTC.

This clonotype was counted many times. The rearrangement links TRBV24-1 to TRBJ1-1, with no clear D. The CDR3 is made up of 15 amino acids. V lost 2 bases and J lost 1, with 10 bases in between. Looked up from germline, CDR1 is KGHDR and CDR2 is SFDVKD. The CDR3 here is CATSDSAGGNTEAFF. The CDR3 region has the DNA TGTGCCACCAGTGATTCTGCAGGAGGGAACACTGAAGCTTTCTTT.

This clonotype has at least ten counts. V and J are TRBV7-9 and TRBJ2-3; D tentatively fits TRBD1 or TRBD2 (5 bases each). This CDR3 is 14 amino acids long. Per the germline V gene, CDR1 is SEHNR and CDR2 is FQNEAQ (reference sequence). Trimming took off 5 bases at V and 2 bases at J, with 11 bases between the two ends. DNA for the CDR3: TGTGCCAGCAGCCCGGGACGGACCACAGATACGCAGTATTTT. Translated: CASSPGRTTDTQYF.

This chain joins TRBV6-5 and TRBJ1-6, with 8 bases fitting TRBD1. The CDR3 loop spans 17 amino acids. The V gene's germline CDR1 is MNHEY and CDR2 SVGAGI. V trimming: 0 bases; J trimming: 5 bases; junction bases outside the gene matches: 6. The CDR3 region is CASSYSRTGYDNSPLHF. CDR3 DNA: TGTGCCAGCAGTTACTCCCGGACAGGGTACGATAATTCACCCCTCCACTTT.

In this sample, this clonotype turned up a few times. The chain recombines TRBV3-1 with TRBJ2-1; D not resolved. Trimming removed 2 bases from V and 0 bases from J, with 11 bases in between. Germline V CDR1 and CDR2: LGHDT, YNNKEL (reference sequence). The CDR3 runs to 16 residues. The CDR3, as DNA: TGTGCCAGCAGCCAATTGGACGCCAGCTCCTACAATGAGCAGTTCTTC. Translation gives CASSQLDASSYNEQFF.

This clonotype was observed a few times. The chain uses TRBV5-5 and TRBJ2-2, with 7 positions matching TRBD1. CDR1 and CDR2 (germline): SGHKS, YYEKEE (reference sequence). V lost 4 bases and J lost 5; bases outside the gene matches: 5. The CDR3 is 14 residues long. As DNA, the CDR3 is TGTGCCAGCAGCCACGGGGACAGAACCGGGGAGCTGTTTTTT. This gives the protein CASSHGDRTGELFF. Based on the CDR3 plus reference TRBV5-5 and TRBJ2-2, the full variable domain is DAGVTQSPTHLIKTRGQQVTLRCSPISGHKSVSWYQQVLGQGPQFIFQYYEKEERGRGNFPDRFSARQFPNYSSELNVNALLLGDSALYLCASSHGDRTGELFFGEGSRLTVL.

This clonotype was detected many times. V gene TRBV5-1 combines with J gene TRBJ2-2, with D uncertain. V was clipped by 1 base and J by 0 bases, with 7 bases between them. Germline CDR1 and CDR2: SGHRS and YFSETQ. The CDR3 loop spans 15 amino acids. This chain's CDR3 is CASSLRASNTGELFF. The CDR3 DNA reads as TGCGCCAGCAGCTTGAGGGCTTCGAACACCGGGGAGCTGTTTTTT.